This T cell receptor (beta chain) is drawn from a study of shared clonotypes between healthy human individuals. About this clone: No antigen is known for it.

This CDR3 comprises 15 residues. The V end was cut by 5 bases, the J end by 2 bases, with 16 bases between. CDR1 and CDR2 from the germline V gene are LNHNV and YYDKDF (reference sequence). Only Caucasian adults living in Nashville, Tennessee served as donors. The method was immunoSEQ multiplex PCR; TCRdb's version includes in-frame clones alone and lacks a portion of them. The repertoire has 2,500,000 or so clones, about 90% of them found once; the top ten carry around 0.35%. General study findings and limits: Generally, naive subsets came out with larger estimated richness than memory subsets. The diversity represented, both genetic and in exposure history, was limited by few donors. Among a handful of donors, approximately 5% of naive CD4 clonotypes were found in common.

The sequencing sample was made of naive CD4+ T cells from PBMCs. Subset noted: CD45RA+ positively selected. This receptor was identified in a man aged 18 to 30 in good health. Some clones in this sample may be carry-over from other donors' samples. V is TRBV15 and J is TRBJ2-7; maybe TRBD1 (5 bases). CDR3 nucleotide sequence: TGTGCCACCAGCCCTGACAGAAAAGCGACCTACGAGCAGTACTTC. Translating gives CATSPDRKATYEQYF.